Detailed here is one TCR beta chain. No antigen is known for it. Method: immunoSEQ multiplex PCR; TCRdb's copy keeps in-frame clones and lacks some. The sample shows fewer than 1.4 million clones, 75% to 85% of them seen only once. The data derive from a study of shared clonotypes between healthy human individuals. In the study overall: There were three CD4 naive, three CD4 memory, two CD8 naive and one CD8 memory plates per donor.

Broader study findings: Few donors restricted represented genetic and exposure-history diversity. An effect of sequencing depth on clonotype sharing among donors was expected.

The CDR3 covers 16 residues. Germline V gives CDR1 KGHSH, CDR2 LQKENI. The V gene lost 2 bases and the J gene lost 2 bases, with 14 bases spanning the gap. The sample taken for sequencing was memory CD4+ T cells from PBMCs. Subset: CD45RA-negative fraction. This TCR derives from a man younger than 30 in good health. Some clones in this sample may be carry-over from other donors' samples. V gene TRBV18 combines with J gene TRBJ2-3, with D possibly matching TRBD2 (6 bases). The CDR3 is CASSPFGAGTTDTQYF. The CDR3 DNA reads as TGTGCCAGCTCACCATTTGGGGCGGGGACCACAGATACGCAGTATTTT.